The source of this T cell receptor beta chain is a study of T cells in Graves' hyperthyroidism and ophthalmopathy. Study-wide findings and caveats: Progression to ophthalmopathy was predicted a median of approximately seven months early. Ophthalmopathy and stable hyperthyroidism were told apart by a 13 V-J model.

Points on this clonotype: Its antigen is undetermined.

Not enrolled were patients with uncontrolled infection, other autoimmune disease, pregnancy or lactation. The source material, RNA transcripts, was used to amplify TCR beta CDR3 regions. Carried out on the TCR CDR3, a first-round RT-PCR used the HTBI primer set. TCRdb processed the multiplex PCR reads anew with MiXCR; each CDR3 protein has one entry. Of roughly 500,000 distinct CDR3 sequences in the sample, around 43% were seen once. The CDR3 runs 18 residues. Per germline, CDR1 SEHNR and CDR2 FQNEAQ (reference sequence). Trimming took off 4 bases at V and 0 bases at J, with 19 bases between the two ends.

The source material was peripheral blood or thyroid tissue (not recorded which). The source is an adult woman with Graves' disease, either hyperthyroidism or ophthalmopathy (not recorded which). The gene calls are TRBV7-9 and TRBJ1-5; the D is unclear. CDR3 residues: CASSSSGWQDYSNQPQHF. Here the CDR3 DNA reads TGTGCCAGCAGCTCGTCGGGGTGGCAGGATTATAGCAATCAGCCCCAGCATTTT. The full variable domain, its missing parts supplied by reference TRBV7-9 and TRBJ1-5, is DTGVSQNPRHKITKRGQNVTFRCDPISEHNRLYWYRQTLGQGPEFLTYFQNEAQLEKSRLLSDRFSAERPKGSFSTLEIQRTEQGDSAMYLCASSSSGWQDYSNQPQHFGDGTRLSIL.